The 15 T cell receptor beta chains below come from one sample, sequenced in a study of vaccination and CD4 T cells after COVID-19. These TCRs' antigens remain unknown. Treatment denoted: approximately 10-day PBMC culture with coronavirus spike peptide pools or control peptides (ViraFEST assay). Researchers collected the unexposed donor's CD4+ T cells before the COVID-19 pandemic (2011-2018). The Oncomine TCR Beta short-read assay generated sequence data from the DNA of cultured CD4+ T cells. Someone extracted genomic DNA from cultured CD4+ T cells. In TCRdb, the PCR reads were re-called with MiXCR into one record per CDR3 protein. The table records some 11,000 distinct CDR3 sequences, under 35% of them present only once. Sequenced input: CD4+ T cells from blood, cultured in vitro. Source of these receptors: a human donor in good health.

The rearrangement uses TRBV4-3 and TRBJ2-3; possible D gene TRBD2, 5 bases. Trimming pared 3 bases from V and 5 bases from J, leaving 15 bases between. The CDR3 runs 15 residues. Looked up from germline, CDR1 is LGHNA and CDR2 is YSLEER. CDR3 bases: TGCGCCAGCAGCCAGTCACTAGGTTTGGTAGATACGCAGTATTTT. Its translation: CASSQSLGLVDTQYF.

The chain couples TRBV7-3 to TRBJ2-1, with D possibly being TRBD2 (6 bases). Between the trimmed V and J ends, which lost 2 bases and 9 bases, there was a span of 11 bases. The CDR3 is 13 residues long. Germline CDR1 reads SGHTA; CDR2 reads FQGTGA. CDR3 in amino acids: CASSLVQGGEQFF. CDR3 bases: TGTGCCAGCAGCTTAGTCCAGGGAGGTGAGCAGTTCTTC.

A few counts support this clonotype. V is TRBV7-3 and J is TRBJ1-6, with 9 bases that match TRBD1. CDR1 and CDR2 (germline): SGHTA, FQGTGA. There are 15 residues in the CDR3. V was pared by 3 bases and J by 9 bases, with 6 bases of the junction left unmatched. The CDR3 here is CASSFTGQGGSPLHF. The DNA for the CDR3 is TGTGCCAGCAGCTTCACGGGACAGGGTGGTTCACCCCTCCACTTT.

This clonotype was detected a few times. The genes are TRBV6-5 and TRBJ2-1, with 12 bases fitting TRBD1. The CDR3 is 15 residues long. The V and J ends lost 2 bases and 10 bases, in that order; junction bases with no gene match: 6. Germline-derived CDR1 and CDR2 are MNHEY and SVGAGI. The CDR3 is CASSYTGTGGREQFF. DNA for the CDR3: TGTGCCAGCAGTTACACCGGGACAGGGGGCAGGGAGCAGTTCTTC.

This chain connects TRBV5-1 to TRBJ1-1; 8 bases map to TRBD1. J gave up 3 bases and V 4 bases, and 8 bases lay outside the gene matches. The CDR3 loop spans 15 amino acids. The germline V gene encodes CDR1 SGHRS and CDR2 YFSETQ. The CDR3 spells CASSPPTGGYTEAFF. The CDR3 nucleotides read TGCGCCAGCAGCCCCCCCACAGGGGGTTACACTGAAGCTTTCTTT.

In this sample, this clonotype turned up a few times. V and J are TRBV28 and TRBJ1-6, with D perhaps TRBD1 (5 bases). Germline V gene data show CDR1 as MDHEN and CDR2 as SYDVKM. This CDR3 has 14 residues. V dropped 6 bases and J dropped 6 bases, with 12 bases sitting between them. CDR3 region: CASSQTVTNSPLHF. The CDR3 DNA reads TGTGCCAGCAGCCAGACAGTAACTAATTCACCCCTCCACTTT.

This sequence joins TRBV4-3 and TRBJ2-2; possibly TRBD1 for D (6 bases). The ends were cut back, 0 bases at V and 4 bases at J, with 15 bases in the middle. In germline, CDR1 is LGHNA, CDR2 YSLEER. There are 17 residues in the CDR3. CDR3 residues: CASSQEMGAGATGELFF. As DNA, the CDR3 is TGCGCCAGCAGCCAAGAAATGGGGGCAGGGGCCACCGGGGAGCTGTTTTTT.

For the CDR3, the DNA is TGTGCCAGCAGCTCTGGGGCCAACGTCCTGACTTTC. Its protein is CASSSGANVLTF. The chain employs TRBV7-3 and TRBJ2-6; D remains ambiguous. Per germline, CDR1 SGHTA and CDR2 FQGTGA. Trimming cost V 4 bases and J 2 bases, with 0 bases left between them. This CDR3 spans 12 amino acids.

This clonotype has a handful of counts. V gene TRBV20-1 combines with J gene TRBJ2-7; tentatively, D is TRBD1 (6 bases). V was clipped by 6 bases and J by 0 bases, with 12 bases between them. CDR1 DFQATT and CDR2 SNEGSKA come from the germline V gene (reference sequence). The CDR3 sequence is 13 residues long. CDR3 loop: CSAQGLISYEQYF. In DNA, the CDR3 is TGCAGTGCACAGGGCCTTATCTCCTACGAGCAGTACTTC.

By proportion, this clonotype is medium-sized. DNA of the CDR3: TGTGCCAGCAGCTTAGACCCGAACACTGAAGCTTTCTTT. Amino acid sequence: CASSLDPNTEAFF. The chain has TRBV11-2 and TRBJ1-1; D call uncertain. V was cut by 0 bases and J by 1 base, with 3 bases left in between. Germline CDR1 reads SGHAT; CDR2 reads FQNNGV. This CDR3 is 13 amino acids long.

The rearrangement links TRBV2 to TRBJ2-1; 8 bases match TRBD2. The CDR3 has 14 residues. CDR1 is SNHLY, CDR2 FYNNEI, per germline. V gave up 5 bases and J gave up 8 bases; unmatched junction bases: 8. The CDR3 sequence is CASSSSGISDEQFF. The DNA for the CDR3 is TGTGCCAGCAGTAGTAGCGGGATTAGCGATGAGCAGTTCTTC.

The chain combines TRBV7-2 with TRBJ2-1, with D unclear. Germline V gene lookup returns CDR1 SGHTA and CDR2 FQGNSA. The length of the CDR3 is 12 residues. Trimming removed 5 bases from V and 10 bases from J, with 12 bases in between. This CDR3 is CASSPGRREQFF. In nucleotides, the CDR3 is TGTGCCAGCAGCCCCGGGCGTCGGGAGCAGTTCTTC.

The gene calls are TRBV19 and TRBJ2-2; D call uncertain. CDR1 LNHDA and CDR2 SQIVND come from the germline V gene (reference sequence). Trimming pared 5 bases from V and 6 bases from J, leaving 7 bases between. CDR3 size: 12 residues. The CDR3: CASSQDPGELFF. The CDR3 DNA reads as TGTGCCAGTAGTCAAGACCCCGGGGAGCTGTTTTTT.

This clonotype turned up a few times. This chain uses TRBV19 with TRBJ1-1, with TRBD1 matching 8 bases. Germline CDR1 is LNHDA and CDR2 is SQIVND (reference sequence). The CDR3 runs 13 residues. The ends lost 7 bases at V and 5 bases at J; junction bases unmatched: 6. The DNA of the CDR3 is TGTGCCAGTAAAAGGACAGGGTTAACTGAAGCTTTCTTT. As protein: CASKRTGLTEAFF.

The rearrangement joins TRBV4-2 to TRBJ2-7; D is perhaps TRBD1 or TRBD2 (6 bases each). CDR1 LGHNA and CDR2 YNFKEQ come from the germline V gene. The length of the CDR3 is 14 residues. V dropped 4 bases and J dropped 5 bases, with 15 bases sitting between them. This chain's CDR3 is CASSPPTRGHEQYF. The CDR3, as DNA: TGTGCCAGCAGCCCTCCCACCCGGGGGCACGAGCAGTACTTC.